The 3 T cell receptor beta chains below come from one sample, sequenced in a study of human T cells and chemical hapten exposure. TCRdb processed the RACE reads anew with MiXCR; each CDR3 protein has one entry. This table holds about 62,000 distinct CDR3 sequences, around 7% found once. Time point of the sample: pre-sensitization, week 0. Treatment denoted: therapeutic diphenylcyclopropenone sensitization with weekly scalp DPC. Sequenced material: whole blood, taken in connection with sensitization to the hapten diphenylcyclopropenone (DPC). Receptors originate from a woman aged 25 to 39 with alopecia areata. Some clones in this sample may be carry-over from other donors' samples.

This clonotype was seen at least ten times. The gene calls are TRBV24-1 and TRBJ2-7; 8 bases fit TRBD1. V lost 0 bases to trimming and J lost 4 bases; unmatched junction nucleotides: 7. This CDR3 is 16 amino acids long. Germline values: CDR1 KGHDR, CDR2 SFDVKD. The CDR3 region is CATSDLLRGLWYEQYF. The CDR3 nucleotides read TGTGCCACCAGTGATTTGCTCAGGGGGCTATGGTACGAGCAGTACTTC.

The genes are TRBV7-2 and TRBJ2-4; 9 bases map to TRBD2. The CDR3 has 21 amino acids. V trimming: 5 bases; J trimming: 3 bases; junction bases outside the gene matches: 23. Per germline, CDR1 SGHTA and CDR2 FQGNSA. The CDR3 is CASSPTRGSGGWGVFKNIQYF. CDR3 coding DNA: TGTGCCAGCAGCCCAACCCGGGGTAGCGGGGGATGGGGTGTGTTCAAAAACATTCAGTACTTC.

The CDR3 DNA sequence: TGTGCCAGCAGTCCTGAGGGGAAGACAATTAACTATGGCTACACCTTC. Translation: CASSPEGKTINYGYTF. The rearrangement joins TRBV25-1 to TRBJ1-2, with D possibly matching TRBD1 (5 bases). Per the germline V gene, CDR1 is MGHDK and CDR2 is SYGVNS. Trimming shortened V by 5 bases and J by 1 base, and 17 bases separated the two germline ends. This CDR3 comprises 16 residues.